The clone carrying this TCR beta chain has at least ten counts. Its antigen is unidentified. These data belong to a study of CD8 T cells in ankylosing spondylitis. Whole-study findings and limits: Disease-associated clones were reportedly significantly overrepresented in matched ankylosing spondylitis synovial fluid. A motif in TCR beta, a set of 8 or 9 highly homologous variants, appeared characteristic of ankylosing spondylitis blood. Earlier work had already found some motif variants in reactive arthritis synovial fluid and blood.

This CDR3 has 16 residues. Trimming removed 1 base at V and 10 bases at J, with 23 bases between. Per the germline V gene, CDR1 is SGHDN and CDR2 is FVKESK. Library preparation for TCR beta used quantitative 5'-RACE with molecular barcodes. A single record per CDR3 protein comes from TCRdb applying MiXCR to the 5' RACE reads. The table lists around 130,000 distinct CDR3 sequences, about 6.5% of them singletons, with 12% in the top ten. The sequenced sample consisted of blood, either unsorted or a sorted T cell fraction (not recorded which). This TCR came from a male donor with ankylosing spondylitis or in good health (not recorded which). The V and J genes are TRBV14 and TRBJ2-7, with D possibly being TRBD2 (6 bases). The DNA for the CDR3 is TGTGCCAGCAGCCAAGGTCGGGGCCCGGGACTTAAACCACAGTACTTC. Its protein is CASSQGRGPGLKPQYF.